This passage covers 30 T cell receptor beta chains from one sample sequenced in a study of cytomegalovirus exposure and HLA in healthy donors. Profiling relied on immunoSEQ multiplex PCR, and the TCRdb table lists in-frame clones only, not all of them. The table shows tens of thousands of clones, with approximately 95% occurring only once. Sequenced: PBMCs. Source of these receptors: a woman younger than 35 in good health and CMV-seropositive.

The chain carries TRBV21-1 and TRBJ1-1; TRBD1 reflects the table's D call only, with no check against the DNA. TRBV21-1 has pseudogene status. CDR3 size: 15 residues. The CDR3 loop is CASSKVQGFGTEAFF. The CDR3 DNA follows: TGTGCCAGCAGCAAGGTCCAGGGCTTCGGCACTGAAGCTTTCTTT.

The J gene is TRBJ1-1, the V gene TRBV28; D gene ambiguous. The CDR3 length is 15 residues. The germline gives CDR1 MDHEN, CDR2 SYDVKM. V was shortened by 3 bases and J by 5 bases, with 16 bases between the two germline ends. CDR3 nucleotides: TGTGCCAGCAGTTTTGGCGGCGGGAGGAGGACTGAAGCTTTCTTT. Protein sequence: CASSFGGGRRTEAFF. The variable domain in full, with the rest retrieved from reference TRBV28 and TRBJ1-1, is DVKVTQSSRYLVKRTGEKVFLECVQDMDHENMFWYRQDPGLGLRLIYFSYDVKMKEKGDIPEGYSVSREKKERFSLILESASTNQTSMYLCASSFGGGRRTEAFFGQGTRLTVV.

The chain uses TRBV27 and TRBJ2-2, with 8 bases lining up with TRBD1. J gave up 4 bases and V 6 bases, and 13 bases lay outside the gene matches. CDR1 is MNHEY, CDR2 SMNVEV, per germline (reference sequence). The CDR3 has 17 amino acids. The CDR3 sequence is CASSGASRGPVTGELFF. DNA for the CDR3: TGTGCCAGCAGCGGGGCCTCCAGGGGGCCGGTCACCGGGGAGCTGTTTTTT.

This chain links TRBV5-1 with TRBJ2-2; 7 nucleotides agree with TRBD1. V trimming: 7 bases; J trimming: 3 bases; junction bases outside the gene matches: 12. The CDR3 loop spans 16 amino acids. The germline V gene has CDR1 SGHRS and CDR2 YFSETQ. The CDR3: CASCLTGQSDTGELFF. The CDR3 DNA sequence: TGCGCCAGCTGCCTAACGGGACAGAGCGACACCGGGGAGCTGTTTTTT.

For this clone: A junction end diverges from the germline sequence, so it may reflect a read error. The J gene is TRBJ2-7, the V gene TRBV4-1, with TRBD1 matching 8 bases. The CDR3 sequence is 15 residues long. The germline CDR1 and CDR2 sequences are MGHRA and YSYEKL. The CDR3, as DNA: TGCGCCAGCAGCGAAGACAGGGGTGACTCCTACGAGCAGTACTTC. Its protein is CASSEDRGDSYEQYF.

The chain employs TRBV6-5 and TRBJ2-7, with TRBD1 matching 9 bases. The V gene's germline CDR1 is MNHEY and CDR2 SVGAGI. Trimming at V came to 6 bases and at J to 4 bases, leaving 10 bases not matched to a gene. The CDR3 runs to 15 residues. CDR3: CASRNTRDREYEQYF. CDR3 nucleotide sequence: TGTGCCAGCAGAAATACCCGGGACAGGGAATACGAGCAGTACTTC.

This chain uses TRBV19 with TRBJ2-1; a weak D match, TRBD2 (5 bases). Trimming shortened V by 0 bases and J by 0 bases, and 15 bases separated the two germline ends. This CDR3 is built from 18 residues. The germline V gene has CDR1 LNHDA and CDR2 SQIVND (reference sequence). CDR3: CASSIDPSGSNSYNEQFF. As DNA, the CDR3 is TGTGCCAGTAGTATAGATCCGAGCGGTTCCAACTCCTACAATGAGCAGTTCTTC.

The rearrangement joins TRBV2 to TRBJ2-6; TRBD2 might be the D (5 bases). Germline CDR1 is SNHLY and CDR2 is FYNNEI. V lost 10 bases, J lost 2 bases, and 15 bases lay in between. The CDR3 covers 15 residues. The CDR3 sequence is CATTTRGAGANVLTF. The DNA for the CDR3 is TGTGCCACGACTACCCGTGGGGCTGGGGCCAACGTCCTGACTTTC.

This chain links TRBV11-3 with TRBJ2-3; D not certain. V was clipped by 4 bases and J by 5 bases, with 10 bases between them. Germline values: CDR1 SGHNT, CDR2 YENEEA. The CDR3 has 13 amino acids. The CDR3 DNA sequence: TGTGCCAGCAGCTCTACTACCCGAGATACGCAGTATTTT. Translation gives CASSSTTRDTQYF.

This CDR3 reads CAGGTLYEQYF. The CDR3 nucleotides are TGTGCCGGCGGGACTCTCTACGAGCAGTACTTC. This sequence joins TRBV6-1 and TRBJ2-7, with D maybe TRBD2 (6 bases). The CDR3 extends over 11 amino acids. The V end lost 11 bases, the J end lost 3 bases, and 11 bases lay between the germline ends. Germline V lookup: CDR1 MNHNS, CDR2 SASEGT.

This clone has only a few counts. The chain links TRBV9 to TRBJ2-5; D uncertain. Between the trimmed V and J ends, which lost 0 bases and 4 bases, there was a span of 10 bases. Germline assignment: CDR1 SGDLS and CDR2 YYNGEE. The CDR3 totals 14 residues. DNA for the CDR3: TGTGCCAGCAGCGTAGGACGGCCAGGAGAGACCCAGTACTTC. Amino acid sequence: CASSVGRPGETQYF. The full variable domain, in which reference TRBV9 and TRBJ2-5 provide the parts outside the CDR3, is DSGVTQTPKHLITATGQRVTLRCSPRSGDLSVYWYQQSLDQGLQFLIQYYNGEERAKGNILERFSAQQFPDLHSELNLSSLELGDSALYFCASSVGRPGETQYFGPGTRLLVL.

The rearrangement uses TRBV30 and TRBJ2-1; 9 positions agree with TRBD2. The CDR3 spans 14 residues. Germline CDR1 is GTSNPN and CDR2 is SVGIG (reference sequence). The V segment lost 0 bases and the J segment 14 bases; nucleotides outside the gene matches: 11. The CDR3 loop reads CAWSVERGGRAKFF. The CDR3 nucleotides are TGTGCCTGGAGTGTAGAGAGGGGCGGGAGGGCCAAGTTCTTC. Together with reference TRBV30 and TRBJ2-1, the CDR3 gives the full variable domain: SQTIHQWPATLVQPVGSPLSLECTVEGTSNPNLYWYRQAAGRGLQLLFYSVGIGQISSEVPQNLSASRPQDRQFILSSKKLLLSDSGFYLCAWSVERGGRAKFFGPGTRLTVL.

CDR3 region: CASSLYGTGNTEAFF. CDR3 coding DNA: TGTGCCAGCAGCTTATATGGGACAGGGAACACTGAAGCTTTCTTT. The V call is TRBV11-3, the J call TRBJ1-1, with TRBD1 matching 8 bases. Trimming at V came to 2 bases and at J to 1 base, leaving 3 bases not matched to a gene. This CDR3 is built from 15 residues. CDR1 is SGHNT and CDR2 is YENEEA in the germline V gene.

The chain recombines TRBV11-2 with TRBJ2-2; maybe TRBD2 (5 bases). Germline lookup yields CDR1 SGHAT and CDR2 FQNNGV. V was pared by 4 bases and J by 4 bases, with 10 bases between. The CDR3 consists of 14 residues. The CDR3 loop is CASSSRVLTGELFF. The CDR3 region has the DNA TGTGCCAGCAGCTCGCGGGTCCTCACCGGGGAGCTGTTTTTT. The full variable domain, with the rest looked up from reference TRBV11-2 and TRBJ2-2, is EAGVAQSPRYKIIEKRQSVAFWCNPISGHATLYWYQQILGQGPKLLIQFQNNGVVDDSQLPKDRFSAERLKGVDSTLKIQPAKLEDSAVYLCASSSRVLTGELFFGEGSRLTVL.

The V and J genes are TRBV19 and TRBJ2-1; D is perhaps TRBD2 (6 bases). The CDR3 totals 15 residues. The V gene's germline CDR1 is LNHDA and CDR2 SQIVND (reference sequence). V was cut by 3 bases and J by 2 bases, with 11 bases left in between. The CDR3 here is CASSIKGRTYNEQFF. CDR3 nucleotides: TGTGCCAGTAGTATTAAAGGGAGGACCTACAATGAGCAGTTCTTC.

This chain uses TRBV11-1 with TRBJ2-5; weak D call: TRBD2 (6 bases). There are 14 residues in the CDR3. Germline values: CDR1 SGHAT, CDR2 FQDESV (reference sequence). V was cut by 1 base and J by 5 bases, with 11 bases left in between. The DNA for the CDR3 is TGTGCCAGCAGCTTAGTGGGGCTAGCGGAGACCCAGTACTTC. Translation: CASSLVGLAETQYF.

This chain uses TRBV10-1 with TRBJ2-7; tentative D call: TRBD1 (5 bases). V lost 6 bases and J 1 base, leaving 7 bases between the germline ends. This CDR3 comprises 12 residues. Looked up from germline, CDR1 is WNHNN and CDR2 is SYGVQD (reference sequence). The CDR3 DNA reads as TGCGCCAGCAGGGGGCAGTCCTACGAGCAGTACTTC. Its protein is CASRGQSYEQYF.

V usage is TRBV14 and J usage is TRBJ2-1; 9 positions agree with TRBD2. Germline CDR1 is SGHDN and CDR2 is FVKESK. J lost 6 bases, V lost 3 bases, and 6 bases had no gene match. This CDR3 contains 15 residues. The CDR3 sequence is CASSQGLAGSNEQFF. The CDR3 coding sequence is TGTGCCAGCAGCCAGGGGCTAGCGGGGAGCAATGAGCAGTTCTTC.

The chain joins TRBV5-8 to TRBJ2-1; 10 bases agree with TRBD1. The CDR3 loop spans 15 amino acids. The V gene's germline CDR1 is SGHTS and CDR2 YDEGEE. V lost 1 base and J lost 11; bases outside the gene matches: 9. The CDR3 loop reads CASSLWGQGTDQQFF. The CDR3, as DNA: TGTGCCAGCAGCTTGTGGGGACAGGGGACGGATCAGCAGTTCTTC.

The rearrangement links TRBV29-1 to TRBJ2-1, with 15 bases matching TRBD2. V lost 4 bases, J lost 4 bases, and 17 bases stayed unmatched. The CDR3 spans 20 residues. Germline CDR1 reads SQVTM; CDR2 reads ANQGSEA. The CDR3 loop reads CSVGGFGLAGGPRRYNEQFF. The CDR3 DNA sequence: TGCAGCGTTGGAGGTTTTGGACTAGCGGGAGGGCCGAGGAGGTACAATGAGCAGTTCTTC.

The rearrangement joins TRBV7-2 to TRBJ2-7, with 9 nucleotides matching TRBD2. The CDR3 is 14 amino acids. CDR1 and CDR2 from the germline V gene are SGHTA and FQGNSA. V lost 3 bases and J lost 2; bases outside the gene matches: 2. CDR3 DNA: TGTGCCAGCAGCTTTAGCGGGGGAGCCTACGAGCAGTACTTC. Encoded protein: CASSFSGGAYEQYF.

This clone was seen only once. The chain has TRBV29-1 and TRBJ2-1, with D perhaps TRBD1 (6 bases). Trimming stripped 5 bases from V and 3 bases from J, with 11 bases between. The germline V gene encodes CDR1 SQVTM and CDR2 ANQGSEA. The CDR3 extends over 13 amino acids. Here the CDR3 reads CSVWGHYYNEQFF. The CDR3 DNA reads TGCAGCGTTTGGGGACATTACTACAATGAGCAGTTCTTC.

The chain links TRBV4-3 to TRBJ2-5, with no clear D. Germline-derived CDR1 and CDR2 are LGHNA and YSLEER. The CDR3 contains 13 residues. Trimming removed 4 bases from V and 2 bases from J, with 8 bases in between. The chain's CDR3 is CASSRRRQETQYF. CDR3 nucleotides: TGCGCCAGCAGCCGCCGCAGGCAAGAGACCCAGTACTTC.

This clone was detected once. The rearrangement links TRBV19 to TRBJ1-2, with 8 bases that match TRBD1. This CDR3 is 15 amino acids long. V lost 6 bases, J lost 4 bases, and 10 bases stayed unmatched. Germline CDR1 LNHDA, CDR2 SQIVND (reference sequence). The CDR3 region is CASSPDRGEVYGYTF. CDR3 nucleotide sequence: TGTGCCAGTAGCCCAGACAGGGGTGAAGTCTATGGCTACACCTTC.

The chain links TRBV6-6 to TRBJ1-4; perhaps TRBD1 as D (5 bases). This CDR3 comprises 14 residues. V was cut by 2 bases and J by 8 bases, with 12 bases left in between. The germline gives CDR1 MNHNY, CDR2 SVGAGI (reference sequence). CDR3 sequence: CASSYEQAREKLFF. As DNA, the CDR3 is TGTGCCAGCAGTTACGAACAGGCGAGGGAAAAACTGTTTTTT.

The chain employs TRBV5-1 and TRBJ2-1; the D gene is possibly TRBD1 (6 bases). V shed 4 bases and J shed 5 bases, with 13 bases lying between them. The CDR3 extends over 14 amino acids. The germline CDR1 and CDR2 sequences are SGHRS and YFSETQ. The CDR3: CASSLDRIDNEQFF. CDR3 DNA: TGCGCCAGCAGCCTGGACAGAATTGACAATGAGCAGTTCTTC. The whole variable domain, filled in from reference TRBV5-1 and TRBJ2-1, reads KAGVTQTPRYLIKTRGQQVTLSCSPISGHRSVSWYQQTPGQGLQFLFEYFSETQRNKGNFPGRFSGRQFSNSRSEMNVSTLELGDSALYLCASSLDRIDNEQFFGPGTRLTVL.

This clone appeared once. The V and J genes are TRBV28 and TRBJ1-4; TRBD1 matches at 8 bases. The length of the CDR3 is 16 residues. The germline V gene has CDR1 MDHEN and CDR2 SYDVKM. Trimming cost V 5 bases and J 0 bases; bases outside gene matches: 5. The CDR3 loop reads CASSAPQGATNEKLFF. In nucleotides, the CDR3 is TGTGCCAGCAGTGCGCCACAGGGGGCAACTAATGAAAAACTGTTTTTT. The full variable domain, in which reference TRBV28 and TRBJ1-4 provide the parts outside the CDR3, is DVKVTQSSRYLVKRTGEKVFLECVQDMDHENMFWYRQDPGLGLRLIYFSYDVKMKEKGDIPEGYSVSREKKERFSLILESASTNQTSMYLCASSAPQGATNEKLFFGSGTQLSVL.

DNA for the CDR3: TGTGCCAGCTCACCCAGGACAGGGAAAGAGACCCAGTACTTC. This translates into CASSPRTGKETQYF. The chain is built from TRBV18 and TRBJ2-5, with TRBD1 identical over 8 bases. Germline loops: CDR1 KGHSH, CDR2 LQKENI. Germline trimming cut 3 bases from V and 3 bases from J; bases unmatched to any gene: 3. The CDR3 consists of 14 residues.

The CDR3, as DNA: TGTGCCATCAGGTCCTTAGCGGGAGCTAGTTACGAGCAGTACTTC. Encoded protein: CAIRSLAGASYEQYF. This chain uses TRBV10-3 with TRBJ2-7; 9 bases agree with TRBD2. In germline, CDR1 is ENHRY, CDR2 SYGVKD. The CDR3 covers 15 residues. Unmatched junction bases numbered 10, after V lost 6 bases and J lost 4 bases.

V gene TRBV11-2 combines with J gene TRBJ2-7; TRBD2 matches 7 bases. This CDR3 has 14 residues. Germline-derived CDR1 and CDR2 are SGHAT and FQNNGV. V dropped 1 base and J dropped 4; count of bases not matched to a gene: 4. For the CDR3, the DNA is TGTGCCAGCAGCTTAGGTCCTAGCGGTTACGAGCAGTACTTC. Amino acid sequence: CASSLGPSGYEQYF. The complete variable domain, with remaining parts taken from reference TRBV11-2 and TRBJ2-7, reads EAGVAQSPRYKIIEKRQSVAFWCNPISGHATLYWYQQILGQGPKLLIQFQNNGVVDDSQLPKDRFSAERLKGVDSTLKIQPAKLEDSAVYLCASSLGPSGYEQYFGPGTRLTVT.